This TCR beta chain came from a study of PD-1 blockade in classical Hodgkin lymphoma. A word on this clone: Its cognate antigen is unknown.

Profiled with immunoSEQ multiplex PCR; TCRdb holds only in-frame clones, not every one. Of around 50,000 clones listed, roughly 80% are singletons. The V gene's germline CDR1 is SNHLY and CDR2 FYNNEI. Trimming pared 1 base from V and 2 bases from J, leaving 17 bases between. This CDR3 is 17 amino acids long. As for time point: cycle 4 day 1 (C4D1), after less than 7 weeks of nivolumab. Exposure to brentuximab vedotin varied, and each patient had relapsed following autologous stem cell transplantation. Classification of best responses gave complete response, partial response or progressive disease. Study-wide findings and caveats: The study reported lower baseline TCR diversity in newly diagnosed patients than in healthy donors. CD4+ but not CD8+ TCR diversity rose significantly by C4D1. Patients who responded completely had about the same baseline diversity as newly diagnosed patients.

The source was peripheral blood mononuclear cells (PBMCs), collected before the fourth cycle of nivolumab. This receptor was taken from a human donor with classical Hodgkin lymphoma. The chain joins TRBV2 to TRBJ2-5; no clear D gene. Here the CDR3 DNA reads TGTGCCAGCAGTGAAGTTGGTCCCAGCTTAGGGCAAGAGACCCAGTACTTC. Translating gives CASSEVGPSLGQETQYF.